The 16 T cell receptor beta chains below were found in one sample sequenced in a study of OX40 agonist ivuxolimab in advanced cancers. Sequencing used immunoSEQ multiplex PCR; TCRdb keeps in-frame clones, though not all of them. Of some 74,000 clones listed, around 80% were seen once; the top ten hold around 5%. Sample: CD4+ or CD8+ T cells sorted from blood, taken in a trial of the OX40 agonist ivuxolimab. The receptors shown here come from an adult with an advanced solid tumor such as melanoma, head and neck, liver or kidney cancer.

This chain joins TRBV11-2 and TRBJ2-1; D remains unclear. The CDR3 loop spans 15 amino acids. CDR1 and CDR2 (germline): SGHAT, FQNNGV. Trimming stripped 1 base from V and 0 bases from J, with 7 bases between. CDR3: CASSLVSSSYNEQFF. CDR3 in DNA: TGTGCCAGCAGCTTAGTTTCGAGCTCCTACAATGAGCAGTTCTTC.

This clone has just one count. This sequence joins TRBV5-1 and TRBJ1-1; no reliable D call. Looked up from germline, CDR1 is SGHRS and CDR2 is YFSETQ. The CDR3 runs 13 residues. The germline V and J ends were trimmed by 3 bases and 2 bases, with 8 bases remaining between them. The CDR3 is CASSSNVNTEAFF. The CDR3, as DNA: TGCGCCAGCAGCTCGAACGTTAACACTGAAGCTTTCTTT.

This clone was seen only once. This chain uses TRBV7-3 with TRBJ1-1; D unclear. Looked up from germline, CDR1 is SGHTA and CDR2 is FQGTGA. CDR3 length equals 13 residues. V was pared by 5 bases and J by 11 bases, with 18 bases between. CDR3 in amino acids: CASSPDRYSRAFF. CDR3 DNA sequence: TGTGCCAGCAGCCCCGATAGATATAGTAGGGCTTTCTTT.

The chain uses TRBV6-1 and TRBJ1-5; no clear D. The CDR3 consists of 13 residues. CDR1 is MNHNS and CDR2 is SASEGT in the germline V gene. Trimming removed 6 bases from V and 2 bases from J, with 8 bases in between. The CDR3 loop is CASRADGNQPQHF. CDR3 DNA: TGTGCCAGCAGAGCCGACGGCAATCAGCCCCAGCATTTT.

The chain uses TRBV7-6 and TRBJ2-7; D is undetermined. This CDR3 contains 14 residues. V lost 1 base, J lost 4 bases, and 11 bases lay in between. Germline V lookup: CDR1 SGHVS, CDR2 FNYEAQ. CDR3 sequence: CASSLGVGRYEQYF. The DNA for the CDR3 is TGTGCCAGCAGCTTAGGAGTCGGGCGTTACGAGCAGTACTTC. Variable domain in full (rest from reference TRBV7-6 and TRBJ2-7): GAGVSQSPRYKVTKRGQDVALRCDPISGHVSLYWYRQALGQGPEFLTYFNYEAQQDKSGLPNDRFSAERPEGSISTLTIQRTEQRDSAMYRCASSLGVGRYEQYFGPGTRLTVT.

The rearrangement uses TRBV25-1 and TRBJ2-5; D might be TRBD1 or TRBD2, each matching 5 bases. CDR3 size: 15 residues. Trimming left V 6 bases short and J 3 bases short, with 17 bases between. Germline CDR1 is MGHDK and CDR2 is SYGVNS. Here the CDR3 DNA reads TGTGCCAGCAGCACCCTCGGGGCTGTCGAAGAGACCCAGTACTTC. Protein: CASSTLGAVEETQYF.

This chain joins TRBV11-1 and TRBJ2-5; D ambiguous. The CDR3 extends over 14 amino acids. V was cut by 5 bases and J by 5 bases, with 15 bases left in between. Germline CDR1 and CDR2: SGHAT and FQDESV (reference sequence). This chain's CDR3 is CASSPNGVGETQYF. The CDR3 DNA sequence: TGTGCCAGCAGCCCCAATGGGGTCGGGGAGACCCAGTACTTC.

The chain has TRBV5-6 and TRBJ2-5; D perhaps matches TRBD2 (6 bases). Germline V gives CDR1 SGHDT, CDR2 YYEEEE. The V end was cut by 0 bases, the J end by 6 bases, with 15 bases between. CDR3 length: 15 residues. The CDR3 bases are TGTGCCAGCAGCTTGGGGGCAGGGACTTCGAAGACCCAGTACTTC. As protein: CASSLGAGTSKTQYF.

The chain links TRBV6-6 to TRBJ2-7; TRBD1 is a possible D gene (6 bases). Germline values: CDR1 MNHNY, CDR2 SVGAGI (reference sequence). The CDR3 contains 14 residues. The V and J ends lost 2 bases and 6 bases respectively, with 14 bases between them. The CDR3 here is CASSYRDKYSEQYF. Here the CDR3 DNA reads TGTGCCAGCAGTTACCGGGACAAGTACTCCGAGCAGTACTTC.

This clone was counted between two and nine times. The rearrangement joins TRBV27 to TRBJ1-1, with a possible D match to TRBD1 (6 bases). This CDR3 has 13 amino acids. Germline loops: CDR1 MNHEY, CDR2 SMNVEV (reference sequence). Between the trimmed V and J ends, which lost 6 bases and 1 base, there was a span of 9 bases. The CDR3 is CASRTGQNTEAFF. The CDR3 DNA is TGTGCCAGCAGAACGGGACAGAACACTGAAGCTTTCTTT.

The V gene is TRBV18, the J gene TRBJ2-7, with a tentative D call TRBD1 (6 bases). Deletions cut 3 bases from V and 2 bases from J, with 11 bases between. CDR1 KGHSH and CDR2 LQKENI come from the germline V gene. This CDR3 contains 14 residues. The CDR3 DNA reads TGTGCCAGCTCACCTCCGACAGGAACCTACGAGCAGTACTTC. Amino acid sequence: CASSPPTGTYEQYF.

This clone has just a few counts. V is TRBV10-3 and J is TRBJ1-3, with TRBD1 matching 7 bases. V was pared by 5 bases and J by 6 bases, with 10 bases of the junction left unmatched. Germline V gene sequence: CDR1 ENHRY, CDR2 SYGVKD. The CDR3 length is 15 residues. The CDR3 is CAISLTGARKNTIYF. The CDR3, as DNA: TGTGCCATCAGTCTTACAGGGGCCAGAAAAAACACCATATATTTT.

CDR3 sequence reads: CASDLDGGNTIYF. The CDR3 region has the DNA TGTGCCAGCGATTTAGACGGCGGAAACACCATATATTTT. This rearrangement joins TRBV2 to TRBJ1-3; no reliable D call. Trimming removed 8 bases at V and 4 bases at J, with 12 bases between. This CDR3 region has 13 residues. Germline lookup yields CDR1 SNHLY and CDR2 FYNNEI.

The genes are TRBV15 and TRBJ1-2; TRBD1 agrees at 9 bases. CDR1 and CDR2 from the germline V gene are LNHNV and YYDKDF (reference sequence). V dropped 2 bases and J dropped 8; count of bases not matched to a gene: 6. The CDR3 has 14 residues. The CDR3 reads CATSRQQGAAGYTF. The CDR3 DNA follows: TGTGCCACCAGCAGACAACAGGGGGCGGCCGGCTACACCTTC.

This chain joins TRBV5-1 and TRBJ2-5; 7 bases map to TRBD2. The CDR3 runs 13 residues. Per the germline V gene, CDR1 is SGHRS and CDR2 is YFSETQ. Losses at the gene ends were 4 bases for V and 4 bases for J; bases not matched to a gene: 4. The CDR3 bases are TGCGCCAGCAGCGTGGGCGGGGGAGAGACCCAGTACTTC. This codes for CASSVGGGETQYF. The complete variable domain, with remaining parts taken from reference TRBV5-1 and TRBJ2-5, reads KAGVTQTPRYLIKTRGQQVTLSCSPISGHRSVSWYQQTPGQGLQFLFEYFSETQRNKGNFPGRFSGRQFSNSRSEMNVSTLELGDSALYLCASSVGGGETQYFGPGTRLLVL.

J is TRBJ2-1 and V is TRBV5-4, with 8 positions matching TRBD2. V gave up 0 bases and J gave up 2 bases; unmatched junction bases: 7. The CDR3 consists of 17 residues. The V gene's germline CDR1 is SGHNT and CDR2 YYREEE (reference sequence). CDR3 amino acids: CASSLDLSGVAYNEQFF. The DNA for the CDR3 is TGTGCCAGCAGCTTGGATCTTAGCGGGGTTGCCTACAATGAGCAGTTCTTC.